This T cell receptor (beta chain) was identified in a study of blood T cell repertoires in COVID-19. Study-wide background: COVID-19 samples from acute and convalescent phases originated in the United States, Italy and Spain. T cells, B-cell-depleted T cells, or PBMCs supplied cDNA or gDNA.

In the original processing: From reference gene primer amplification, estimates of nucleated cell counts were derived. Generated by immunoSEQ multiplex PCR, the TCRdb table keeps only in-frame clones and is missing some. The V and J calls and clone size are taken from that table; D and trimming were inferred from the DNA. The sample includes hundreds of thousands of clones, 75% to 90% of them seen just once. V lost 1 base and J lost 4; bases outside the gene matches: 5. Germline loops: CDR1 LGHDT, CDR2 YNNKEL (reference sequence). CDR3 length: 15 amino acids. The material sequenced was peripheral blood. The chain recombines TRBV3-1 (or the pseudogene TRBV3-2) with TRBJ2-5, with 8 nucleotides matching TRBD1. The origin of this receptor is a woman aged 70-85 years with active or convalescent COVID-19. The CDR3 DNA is TGTGCCAGCAGCCAAGCGGTACAGGGGGGAGAGACCCAGTACTTC. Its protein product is CASSQAVQGGETQYF.